Listed here is a single T cell receptor beta chain. Time point defined: cycle 4 day 1 (C4D1), after six to seven weeks of nivolumab. Relapses following autologous stem cell transplantation were seen in all patients, with brentuximab vedotin exposure varying. Thawed PBMCs underwent magnetic negative selection to yield purified CD4+ T cells. This record belongs to a study of PD-1 blockade in classical Hodgkin lymphoma. Across the whole study: Nivolumab was administered to patients intravenously at 3 mg/kg every 2 weeks.

This CDR3 is built from 11 residues. Germline CDR1 LGHNT, CDR2 FRNRAP. V was cut by 5 bases and J by 7 bases, with 5 bases left in between. The method was immunoSEQ multiplex PCR; TCRdb's version includes in-frame clones alone and lacks a portion of them. The repertoire has tens of thousands of clones, approximately 79% of them found once; the top ten carry about 3.4%. This specimen was CD4+ T cells from blood, taken before the fourth cycle of nivolumab. The TCR originated in a human donor with classical Hodgkin lymphoma. V is TRBV12-5 and J is TRBJ2-2; no firm D call. CDR3 region: CASGLLGELFF. The CDR3 nucleotides read TGTGCTAGTGGTCTGCTCGGGGAGCTGTTTTTT.